One sample yielded the 23 T cell receptor beta chains listed below, sequenced in a study of neurological immune-mediated disorders. TCRdb reprocessed the 5' RACE reads via MiXCR and lists one record per CDR3 protein. The sample has about 41,000 distinct CDR3 sequences, more than 9.5% seen once. Source material: PBMCs. The receptors shown here come from a female donor in good health.

This clonotype has a count of ten or more. This chain connects TRBV2 to TRBJ2-3; 8 nucleotides agree with TRBD1. CDR1 and CDR2 from the germline V gene are SNHLY and FYNNEI. The CDR3 runs to 17 residues. Trimming cost V 6 bases and J 5 bases; bases outside gene matches: 16. The CDR3 loop is CASSRPTDRVAQDTQYF. The CDR3 DNA follows: TGTGCCAGCAGCCGACCCACGGACAGGGTAGCACAAGATACGCAGTATTTT.

This clonotype was recorded at least ten times. This chain uses TRBV11-2 with TRBJ1-2; tentative D call: TRBD1 (5 bases). The ends were cut back, 5 bases at V and 0 bases at J, with 16 bases in the middle. This CDR3 spans 16 amino acids. Germline assignment: CDR1 SGHAT and CDR2 FQNNGV. The CDR3 sequence is CASSLLAGHSNYGYTF. Here the CDR3 DNA reads TGTGCCAGCAGCCTTTTGGCAGGACACTCTAACTATGGCTACACCTTC.

This clonotype was seen a few times. The chain is built from TRBV10-3 and TRBJ1-1, with D possibly being TRBD1 (5 bases). The CDR3 consists of 14 residues. Trimming pared 1 base from V and 5 bases from J, leaving 11 bases between. Germline-derived CDR1 and CDR2 are ENHRY and SYGVKD. Written as DNA, the CDR3 is TGTGCCATCAGTGAGTGGGAGGGGCGGACTGAAGCTTTCTTT. This codes for CAISEWEGRTEAFF.

At least ten counts were recorded for this clonotype. This sequence joins TRBV12-3 or TRBV12-4 and TRBJ1-2; a weak D match, TRBD1 (5 bases). CDR3 size: 14 residues. Trimming removed 5 bases from V and 7 bases from J, with 17 bases in between. CDR3: CASSPRGTPAGYTF. The CDR3 bases are TGTGCCAGCAGTCCCCGGGGGACCCCGGCTGGCTACACCTTC.

This clonotype was seen repeatedly, ten times or more. The V gene is TRBV3-1, the J gene TRBJ1-5; D call uncertain. CDR1 and CDR2 (germline): LGHDT, YNNKEL (reference sequence). The length of the CDR3 is 14 residues. V was cut by 6 bases and J by 3 bases, with 12 bases left in between. In nucleotides, the CDR3 is TGTGCCAGCAGTTTCTGGGGTGACAATCAGCCCCAGCATTTT. Amino acid sequence: CASSFWGDNQPQHF.

This clonotype came up many times. The V and J genes are TRBV20-1 and TRBJ2-2; maybe TRBD1 (5 bases). CDR3 length equals 15 residues. Trimming took 0 bases from V and 5 from J, leaving 13 bases between them. Germline V CDR1 and CDR2: DFQATT, SNEGSKA (reference sequence). CDR3 nucleotides: TGCAGTGCTAGAGATCCGACAGCAATAACCGGGGAGCTGTTTTTT. This codes for CSARDPTAITGELFF.

The sample holds many counts of this clonotype. The V and J genes are TRBV7-9 and TRBJ1-3, with D possibly being TRBD1 (5 bases). The germline V gene has CDR1 SEHNR and CDR2 FQNEAQ (reference sequence). The CDR3 runs 14 residues. This CDR3 reads CGRSGTSSGNTIYF. The CDR3 nucleotides are TGTGGGAGGTCGGGGACCTCCTCTGGAAACACCATATATTTT.

This clonotype was counted ten times or more. CDR3 sequence reads: CATSDQGRTEAFF. In DNA form, the CDR3 reads TGTGCCACCAGTGATCAAGGGAGGACTGAAGCTTTCTTT. The rearrangement links TRBV24-1 to TRBJ1-1; D ambiguous. CDR3 length: 13 amino acids. V shed 3 bases and J shed 5 bases, with 9 bases lying between them. Looked up from germline, CDR1 is KGHDR and CDR2 is SFDVKD.

This clonotype showed up just once. Given a much more abundant clone one base away, this may be a read error. The chain is built from TRBV10-2 and TRBJ2-7; 7 bases are shared with TRBD1. The CDR3 runs to 13 residues. Germline assignment: CDR1 WSHSY and CDR2 SAAADI. CDR3 protein: CASSRQTGYDQYF. The CDR3 DNA reads TGCGCCAGCAGCCGCCAGACAGGGTACGACCAGTACTTC.

This clonotype was detected many times. The chain carries TRBV25-1 and TRBJ1-5; maybe TRBD1 (6 bases). Germline V gene data show CDR1 as MGHDK and CDR2 as SYGVNS. Trimming removed 6 bases at V and 6 bases at J, with 12 bases between. The CDR3 spans 13 residues. CDR3 sequence reads: CASSGQPCQPQHF. DNA for the CDR3: TGTGCCAGCAGCGGACAGCCGTGTCAGCCCCAGCATTTT.

Ten or more counts support this clonotype. The V and J genes are TRBV10-2 and TRBJ2-5; 8 nucleotides line up with TRBD2. The CDR3 sequence is 13 residues long. The germline gives CDR1 WSHSY, CDR2 SAAADI. With 8 bases clipped from V and 4 bases from J, the junction kept 6 bases outside the gene matches. In DNA form, the CDR3 reads TGCGCCAGCCAGCGGGAGCGCGGAGAGACCCAGTACTTC. This sequence encodes CASQRERGETQYF.

Notes on this clonotype: This may be a read error: a much more frequent sequence differs by one nucleotide. The chain has TRBV3-1 and TRBJ2-1; 8 positions agree with TRBD2. The germline V gene encodes CDR1 LGHDT and CDR2 YNNKEL (reference sequence). The ends lost 5 bases at V and 3 bases at J; junction bases unmatched: 12. This CDR3 spans 17 amino acids. CDR3 sequence: CASSKVSTSGLYNEQFF. CDR3 nucleotides: TGTGCCAGCAGCAAAGTCTCCACTAGCGGTCTCTACAATGAGCAGTTCTTC.

To note about this clonotype: A much bigger clone sits one base away, suggesting this may be a read error. Written as DNA, the CDR3 is TGTGCCAGCTCCCCCTCCTCGGGTTATCGTTCCAATGAGCAGTTCTTC. Protein sequence: CASSPSSGYRSNEQFF. The chain has TRBV18 and TRBJ2-1; D is unclear. V was cut by 6 bases and J by 6 bases, with 21 bases left in between. The CDR3 loop spans 16 amino acids. CDR1 and CDR2 (germline): KGHSH, LQKENI.

In its sample, this clonotype was seen many times. The chain links TRBV29-1 to TRBJ2-5; D unresolved. The CDR3 covers 10 residues. Germline loops: CDR1 SQVTM, CDR2 ANQGSEA. Trimming stripped 7 bases from V and 3 bases from J, with 6 bases between. The CDR3 coding sequence is TGCAGCGGGGAAGAAGAGACCCAGTACTTC. This encodes CSGEEETQYF. The full variable domain, completed using reference TRBV29-1 and TRBJ2-5, is SAVISQKPSRDICQRGTSLTIQCQVDSQVTMMFWYRQQPGQSLTLIATANQGSEATYESGFVIDKFPISRPNLTFSTLTVSNMSPEDSSIYLCSGEEETQYFGPGTRLLVL.

This clonotype was counted ten times or more. The genes are TRBV20-1 and TRBJ1-4; 7 nucleotides line up with TRBD1. CDR1 is DFQATT and CDR2 is SNEGSKA in the germline V gene (reference sequence). The ends lost 1 base at V and 2 bases at J; junction bases unmatched: 1. The CDR3 totals 14 residues. DNA of the CDR3: TGCAGTGCTAGAGCAGGGGGTACTAATGAAAAACTGTTTTTT. Protein sequence: CSARAGGTNEKLFF.

At least ten counts were recorded for this clonotype. The CDR3 bases are TGTGCCAGCAGTTACTCCAACCTAGCGGGGGCCGGGGAGCTGTTTTTT. It codes for CASSYSNLAGAGELFF. The chain links TRBV6-5 to TRBJ2-2; TRBD2 aligns across 10 bases. The CDR3 extends over 16 amino acids. Germline V gene sequence: CDR1 MNHEY, CDR2 SVGAGI. J lost 6 bases, V lost 0 bases, and 4 bases had no gene match.

The chain uses TRBV11-2 and TRBJ2-2; a possible D gene is TRBD1 (6 bases). Germline CDR1 and CDR2: SGHAT and FQNNGV. V was pared by 5 bases and J by 4 bases, with 14 bases between. This CDR3 spans 15 amino acids. CDR3 loop: CASSPRGQSTGELFF. The CDR3, as DNA: TGTGCCAGCAGCCCCCGAGGACAGAGCACCGGGGAGCTGTTTTTT.

The table lists this clonotype with many counts. The chain joins TRBV2 to TRBJ1-3; no definite D call. The CDR3 has 14 amino acids. V lost 5 bases and J lost 0, with 8 bases in between. The germline V gene encodes CDR1 SNHLY and CDR2 FYNNEI. The CDR3 DNA reads TGTGCCAGCAGTCTACCGGTCTCTGGAAACACCATATATTTT. This translates into CASSLPVSGNTIYF. The full variable domain, rest sourced from reference TRBV2 and TRBJ1-3, is EPEVTQTPSHQVTQMGQEVILRCVPISNHLYFYWYRQILGQKVEFLVSFYNNEISEKSEIFDDQFSVERPDGSNFTLKIRSTKLEDSAMYFCASSLPVSGNTIYFGEGSWLTVV.

There are many counts of this clonotype. The rearrangement links TRBV7-9 to TRBJ1-2; 10 nucleotides line up with TRBD1. Germline CDR1 reads SEHNR; CDR2 reads FQNEAQ (reference sequence). There are 17 residues in the CDR3. Unmatched junction bases numbered 13, after V lost 2 bases and J lost 7 bases. The DNA of the CDR3 is TGTGCCAGCAGCTTAAGTTGGGACAGGGGAGGAAAAAGTGGCTACACCTTC. This sequence encodes CASSLSWDRGGKSGYTF.

The sample holds a few counts of this clonotype. V usage is TRBV5-1 and J usage is TRBJ2-6; D is unclear. From germline, CDR1 is SGHRS and CDR2 YFSETQ. Trimming stripped 4 bases from V and 0 bases from J, with 5 bases between. This CDR3 contains 14 residues. This CDR3 is CASSEFSGANVLTF. CDR3 nucleotides: TGCGCCAGCAGCGAGTTCTCTGGGGCCAACGTCCTGACTTTC.

This clonotype showed up many times. The chain employs TRBV10-2 and TRBJ2-3; 10 positions match TRBD2. The J segment lost 6 bases and the V segment lost 6 bases, leaving 9 bases of the junction unmatched. Germline V CDR1 and CDR2: WSHSY, SAAADI. CDR3 length: 15 residues. CDR3 amino acids: CASSPLSGGGDTQYF. The CDR3 DNA is TGCGCCAGCAGCCCCCTGAGCGGGGGGGGGGATACGCAGTATTTT.

The chain has TRBV12-3 or TRBV12-4 and TRBJ1-1; D unclear. This CDR3 has 13 amino acids. Deletions cut 0 bases from V and 5 bases from J, with 7 bases between. The CDR3 reads CASSLARRTEAFF. Written as DNA, the CDR3 is TGTGCCAGCAGTTTAGCGAGGAGGACTGAAGCTTTCTTT.

This clonotype was seen many times. The chain carries TRBV5-1 and TRBJ2-7, with 11 bases lining up with TRBD2. After removal of 4 bases from V and 0 bases from J, the junction contained 3 bases not matched to a gene. The CDR3 consists of 15 residues. Germline CDR1 SGHRS, CDR2 YFSETQ. The CDR3 is CASSVSGGGSYEQYF. Here the CDR3 DNA reads TGCGCCAGCAGCGTTAGCGGGGGGGGCTCCTACGAGCAGTACTTC.